This T cell receptor (beta chain) was sequenced during a study of blood T cell repertoires in COVID-19. About the research overall: Italy, Spain and the United States were the sources of the convalescent and acute COVID-19 samples.

Authors' processing steps: Nucleated cell counts were estimated from reference gene primer amplification. Repertoires were generated with immunoSEQ multiplex PCR, while TCRdb's copy carries only in-frame clones and drops some. V and J calls and clone size are copied from that table; D and trimming were computed from the DNA. Of about 180,000 clones listed, approximately 83% are singletons. Losses at the gene ends were 7 bases for V and 7 bases for J; bases not matched to a gene: 4. The CDR3 spans 14 residues. CDR1 is WNHNN and CDR2 is SYGVQD in the germline V gene (reference sequence). This TCR derives from a human donor in a cohort sampled during active COVID-19. Sequencing was carried out using peripheral blood. The J gene is TRBJ2-1, the V gene TRBV10-1; 13 bases agree with TRBD2. The CDR3 protein is CASTRLAGGNEQFF. Written as DNA, the CDR3 is TGCGCCAGCACCCGACTAGCGGGGGGAAATGAGCAGTTCTTC.